The 30 T cell receptor beta chains in this list originate from one sample, sequenced in a study of high-grade serous ovarian cancer treatment subgroups. Repertoires were generated with immunoSEQ multiplex PCR, while TCRdb's copy carries only in-frame clones and drops some. The repertoire holds thousands of clones, with about 66% as singletons. Tumor samples were taken before definitive surgery or chemotherapy. Sequencing was done on a sample of tumor tissue. Source of these receptors: a human donor with high-grade serous ovarian cancer.

This clone was found a few times. The V and J genes are TRBV5-6 and TRBJ2-2; no firm D call. The V and J ends lost 3 bases and 4 bases respectively, with 13 bases between them. Per the germline V gene, CDR1 is SGHDT and CDR2 is YYEEEE. The length of the CDR3 is 15 residues. CDR3 amino acids: CASSSKPLVTGELFF. In DNA form, the CDR3 reads TGTGCCAGCAGCTCTAAACCCCTGGTCACCGGGGAGCTGTTTTTT.

The rearrangement joins TRBV4-1 to TRBJ2-2; TRBD2 matches at 8 bases. The CDR3 consists of 16 residues. CDR1 MGHRA and CDR2 YSYEKL come from the germline V gene. The V segment lost 4 bases and the J segment 2 bases; nucleotides outside the gene matches: 6. The CDR3 DNA is TGCGCCAGCAGCCGCCCTAGCGGGCCTAACACCGGGGAGCTGTTTTTT. Translated, it gives CASSRPSGPNTGELFF.

This clone rates as medium-sized (0.01 to 0.1%). The CDR3 DNA reads as TGTGCCAGCAGTCCATTGACGGGACAGGGTTTCAAGGGCTACACCTTC. Protein sequence: CASSPLTGQGFKGYTF. The V and J genes are TRBV27 and TRBJ1-2, with TRBD1 matching 9 bases. The germline V gene encodes CDR1 MNHEY and CDR2 SMNVEV (reference sequence). J was trimmed by 8 bases and V by 5 bases; bases with no gene match: 15. This CDR3 is built from 16 residues.

The V and J genes are TRBV21-1 and TRBJ1-4. TRBV21-1 is labeled a pseudogene. This CDR3 comprises 14 residues. CDR3 in amino acids: CASSKGTDNEKLFF. CDR3 in DNA: TGTGCCAGCAGCAAAGGTACCGACAATGAAAAACTGTTTTTT.

This clone was seen a handful of times. The chain joins TRBV18 to TRBJ2-1; 9 bases match TRBD2. Looked up from germline, CDR1 is KGHSH and CDR2 is LQKENI. This CDR3 has 16 amino acids. V shed 3 bases and J 7 bases; nucleotides not matched to a gene: 10. DNA for the CDR3: TGTGCCAGCTCACCTTTAGCGGGAGATCGTGGGAATGAGCAGTTCTTC. It is translated as CASSPLAGDRGNEQFF.

The chain carries TRBV7-9 and TRBJ2-7; D is perhaps TRBD1 (6 bases). The CDR3 runs to 15 residues. The germline V and J ends were trimmed by 2 bases and 6 bases, with 17 bases remaining between them. Germline assignment: CDR1 SEHNR and CDR2 FQNEAQ (reference sequence). DNA of the CDR3: TGTGCCAGCAGCTTATCCCATTACAGGGCTGGCGAGCAGTACTTC. Translation: CASSLSHYRAGEQYF.

The chain has TRBV10-3 and TRBJ2-4; D might be TRBD2 (6 bases). V was cut by 4 bases and J by 8 bases, with 18 bases left in between. The length of the CDR3 is 15 residues. Per the germline V gene, CDR1 is ENHRY and CDR2 is SYGVKD. This CDR3 is CAISAGVGEADIQYF. The CDR3 bases are TGTGCCATCAGTGCGGGGGTCGGTGAGGCGGACATTCAGTACTTC.

This sequence joins TRBV5-1 and TRBJ2-7; 8 positions match TRBD1. V was clipped by 0 bases and J by 3 bases; unmatched bases: 5. The CDR3 spans 15 residues. CDR1 SGHRS and CDR2 YFSETQ come from the germline V gene. Here the CDR3 DNA reads TGCGCCAGCAGCTTGGGGACAGGGAGTATCTACGAGCAGTACTTC. It is translated as CASSLGTGSIYEQYF.

The CDR3: CSVEKGTSGRNEQFF. The CDR3 DNA reads TGCAGCGTGGAGAAAGGGACTAGCGGGAGGAATGAGCAGTTCTTC. This chain links TRBV29-1 with TRBJ2-1; 15 positions match TRBD2. The CDR3 spans 15 residues. Germline CDR1 is SQVTM and CDR2 is ANQGSEA. Trimming cost V 6 bases and J 7 bases; bases outside gene matches: 7.

CDR3 in amino acids: CASSQAASGRSNQPQHF. Here the CDR3 DNA reads TGCGCCAGCAGCCAAGCCGCTTCGGGGAGGAGCAATCAGCCCCAGCATTTT. The genes are TRBV4-3 and TRBJ1-5; D remains ambiguous. The V gene lost 1 base and the J gene lost 1 base, with 14 bases spanning the gap. The germline CDR1 and CDR2 sequences are LGHNA and YSLEER. The CDR3 totals 17 residues.

The rearrangement joins TRBV6-5 to TRBJ1-4; no firm D call. From germline, CDR1 is MNHEY and CDR2 SVGAGI. The CDR3 has 14 amino acids. The V and J ends lost 2 bases and 0 bases respectively, with 4 bases between them. CDR3 sequence reads: CASSYGATNEKLFF. The CDR3 DNA follows: TGTGCCAGCAGTTACGGTGCAACTAATGAAAAACTGTTTTTT.

The table lists this clone with a few counts. V and J are TRBV18 and TRBJ1-1; possibly TRBD1 for D (6 bases). V gave up 4 bases and J gave up 8 bases, with 23 bases separating them. This CDR3 contains 16 residues. Germline lookup yields CDR1 KGHSH and CDR2 LQKENI. CDR3 sequence reads: CASSRWGAAQLTEAFF. The CDR3 DNA follows: TGTGCCAGCTCACGGTGGGGGGCCGCCCAGTTAACCGAAGCTTTCTTT.

This clone has only a few counts. The CDR3 is CASSSSWGTGELFF. In DNA, the CDR3 is TGTGCCAGCAGCTCCAGTTGGGGGACCGGGGAGCTGTTTTTT. J is TRBJ2-2 and V is TRBV7-9, with D perhaps matching TRBD1 or TRBD2 (5 bases each). V was clipped by 4 bases and J by 5 bases, with 11 bases between them. From germline, CDR1 is SEHNR and CDR2 FQNEAQ (reference sequence). CDR3 size: 14 residues.

Points on this clone: Being one base from a much bigger clone, this may be a read error. The sample carries other DNA sequences with the same CDR3. The rearrangement uses TRBV6-5 and TRBJ1-5; unclear D gene. Germline V gives CDR1 MNHEY, CDR2 SVGAGI. The CDR3 totals 15 residues. CDR3 DNA sequence: TGTGCTAGCAGTTACTCCGGGGTTGGCAATCAGCCCCAGCATTTT. Translation: CASSYSGVGNQPQHF.

The chain carries TRBV27 and TRBJ2-3, with TRBD2 matching 10 bases. The germline gives CDR1 MNHEY, CDR2 SMNVEV (reference sequence). The J segment lost 2 bases and the V segment lost 4 bases, leaving 6 bases of the junction unmatched. The CDR3 length is 16 residues. The DNA of the CDR3 is TGTGCCAGCAGTTCTCTACTAGCGGGGTTCACAGATACGCAGTATTTT. Amino acid sequence: CASSSLLAGFTDTQYF.

A few counts support this clone. The chain is built from TRBV6-5 and TRBJ2-7; possible D gene TRBD1, 6 bases. This CDR3 spans 15 amino acids. The V gene's germline CDR1 is MNHEY and CDR2 SVGAGI. V lost 5 bases and J lost 5, with 19 bases in between. Written as DNA, the CDR3 is TGTGCCAGCAGTGGACCCGGGACACATAAACACGAGCAGTACTTC. As protein: CASSGPGTHKHEQYF.

Here the CDR3 reads CASSESSQLRGYGQFF. Written as DNA, the CDR3 is TGTGCCAGCAGTGAAAGTAGCCAATTGCGGGGTTATGGGCAGTTCTTC. The chain couples TRBV6-1 to TRBJ2-1; D perhaps matches TRBD2 (6 bases). V lost 2 bases and J lost 12, with 23 bases in between. This CDR3 is 16 amino acids long. Germline V gene lookup returns CDR1 MNHNS and CDR2 SASEGT.

This clone is medium-sized (0.01 to 0.1%) within its sample. The chain has TRBV7-2 and TRBJ2-7; 9 nucleotides line up with TRBD2. Germline CDR1 SGHTA, CDR2 FQGNSA. Trimming took 5 bases from V and 3 from J; bases not matched to a gene: 8. The CDR3 loop spans 15 amino acids. The CDR3 nucleotides are TGTGCCAGCAGCCTTGGGACTAGCTCCTTCTACGAGCAGTACTTC. This codes for CASSLGTSSFYEQYF. Supplemented by reference TRBV7-2 and TRBJ2-7, the full variable domain reads GAGVSQSPSNKVTEKGKDVELRCDPISGHTALYWYRQSLGQGLEFLIYFQGNSAPDKSGLPSDRFSAERTGGSVSTLTIQRTQQEDSAVYLCASSLGTSSFYEQYFGPGTRLTVT.

The genes are TRBV4-1 and TRBJ2-2; 8 bases match TRBD1. With 7 bases clipped from V and 7 bases from J, the junction kept 11 bases outside the gene matches. CDR1 and CDR2 from the germline V gene are MGHRA and YSYEKL. There are 15 residues in the CDR3. For the CDR3, the DNA is TGCGCCAGCAAAGTGGACAGGGAGTATGGCGGGGAGCTGTTTTTT. It yields the protein CASKVDREYGGELFF.

By its share, this clone is medium-sized. The chain recombines TRBV2 with TRBJ2-1; the match to TRBD2 covers 10 bases. The germline V gene encodes CDR1 SNHLY and CDR2 FYNNEI. CDR3 length: 15 amino acids. After removal of 3 bases from V and 8 bases from J, the junction contained 7 bases not matched to a gene. CDR3 bases: TGTGCCAGCAGTGAGTCGGCTAGCGGGAGTGATGAGCAGTTCTTC. Its protein is CASSESASGSDEQFF.

Only a few counts were recorded for this clone. The CDR3 reads CASREQETQYF. The CDR3 DNA reads TGTGCCAGCAGAGAGCAAGAGACCCAGTACTTC. V is TRBV11-2 and J is TRBJ2-5; no definite D call. Germline CDR1 is SGHAT and CDR2 is FQNNGV. V was cut by 6 bases and J by 2 bases, with 4 bases left in between. The CDR3 is made up of 11 amino acids.

This chain's CDR3 is CASSPAWTKPTNEKLFF. The CDR3 DNA reads TGTGCCAGTAGTCCCGCCTGGACAAAGCCAACTAATGAAAAACTGTTTTTT. The chain employs TRBV19 and TRBJ1-4, with D possibly TRBD1 on 5 matching bases. Germline V gives CDR1 LNHDA, CDR2 SQIVND (reference sequence). Trimming pared 5 bases from V and 0 bases from J, leaving 16 bases between. CDR3 length equals 17 residues. The full variable domain, in which reference TRBV19 and TRBJ1-4 provide the parts outside the CDR3, is DGGITQSPKYLFRKEGQNVTLSCEQNLNHDAMYWYRQDPGQGLRLIYYSQIVNDFQKGDIAEGYSVSREKKESFPLTVTSAQKNPTAFYLCASSPAWTKPTNEKLFFGSGTQLSVL.

The V gene is TRBV28, the J gene TRBJ1-1, with unresolved D. The V gene's germline CDR1 is MDHEN and CDR2 SYDVKM. The CDR3 has 14 amino acids. V was shortened by 3 bases and J by 9 bases, with 17 bases between the two germline ends. CDR3 coding DNA: TGTGCCAGCAGTTTTAAACAGCATCCTTGGCAAGCTTTCTTT. Its translation is CASSFKQHPWQAFF.

The rearrangement uses TRBV19 and TRBJ2-1, with TRBD2 matching 14 bases. The germline V gene encodes CDR1 LNHDA and CDR2 SQIVND (reference sequence). With V trimmed by 1 base and J by 9 bases, 8 bases remained unmatched. The CDR3 consists of 17 residues. CDR3 sequence: CASSIGGTSGRRAEQFF. The CDR3 region has the DNA TGTGCCAGTAGTATAGGTGGGACTAGCGGGAGAAGGGCTGAGCAGTTCTTC.

This clone was recorded once. The V call is TRBV21-1, the J call TRBJ2-2; TRBD2 is the table's D call, not checked against the DNA. TRBV21-1 represents a pseudogene. The CDR3 consists of 16 residues. The CDR3 sequence is CASSSRTGGDTGELFF. In nucleotides, the CDR3 is TGTGCCAGCAGCTCGAGGACGGGGGGCGACACCGGGGAGCTGTTTTTT.

The chain combines TRBV28 with TRBJ2-1, with D perhaps given as TRBD1 or TRBD2 (5 bases each). Germline CDR1 reads MDHEN; CDR2 reads SYDVKM. The CDR3 consists of 15 residues. Trimming stripped 2 bases from V and 0 bases from J, with 8 bases between. CDR3 coding DNA: TGTGCCAGCAGTTTAGCCGGGACCTCCTACAATGAGCAGTTCTTC. This codes for CASSLAGTSYNEQFF.

The rearrangement joins TRBV5-1 to TRBJ2-5; D tentatively reads TRBD1 or TRBD2 (6 bases each). In germline, CDR1 is SGHRS, CDR2 YFSETQ. The CDR3 runs 13 residues. Between the trimmed V and J ends, which lost 4 bases and 7 bases, there was a span of 14 bases. This chain's CDR3 is CASSPEGDGTQYF. The CDR3 DNA reads as TGCGCCAGCAGCCCGGAGGGGGATGGGACCCAGTACTTC. Combining the CDR3 with reference TRBV5-1 and TRBJ2-5 gives the whole variable domain KAGVTQTPRYLIKTRGQQVTLSCSPISGHRSVSWYQQTPGQGLQFLFEYFSETQRNKGNFPGRFSGRQFSNSRSEMNVSTLELGDSALYLCASSPEGDGTQYFGPGTRLLVL.

V and J are TRBV6-1 and TRBJ1-5; D call uncertain. This CDR3 is 15 amino acids long. V lost 7 bases to trimming and J lost 4 bases, with 17 bases between them. Germline CDR1 MNHNS, CDR2 SASEGT. CDR3 sequence (DNA): TGTGCCAGCACTTCCGGACGGATGGGGAATCAGCCCCAGCATTTT. It codes for CASTSGRMGNQPQHF.

The rearrangement uses TRBV7-2 and TRBJ2-6; D gene ambiguous. V lost 4 bases and J lost 3, with 13 bases in between. Germline V lookup: CDR1 SGHTA, CDR2 FQGNSA. The CDR3 sequence is 16 residues long. The CDR3 here is CASSYQRTGGANVLTF. The CDR3 nucleotides read TGTGCCAGCAGCTATCAGAGGACGGGTGGGGCCAACGTCCTGACTTTC.

This clone was counted only a few times. The chain couples TRBV27 to TRBJ1-3, with 7 bases that match TRBD1. CDR1 is MNHEY, CDR2 SMNVEV, per germline (reference sequence). The junction had 3 bases not matched to a gene; V was cut back by 7 bases and J by 0 bases. CDR3 length: 14 amino acids. CDR3 protein: CASKTGDSGNTIYF. The CDR3, as DNA: TGTGCCAGCAAAACAGGGGACTCTGGAAACACCATATATTTT.